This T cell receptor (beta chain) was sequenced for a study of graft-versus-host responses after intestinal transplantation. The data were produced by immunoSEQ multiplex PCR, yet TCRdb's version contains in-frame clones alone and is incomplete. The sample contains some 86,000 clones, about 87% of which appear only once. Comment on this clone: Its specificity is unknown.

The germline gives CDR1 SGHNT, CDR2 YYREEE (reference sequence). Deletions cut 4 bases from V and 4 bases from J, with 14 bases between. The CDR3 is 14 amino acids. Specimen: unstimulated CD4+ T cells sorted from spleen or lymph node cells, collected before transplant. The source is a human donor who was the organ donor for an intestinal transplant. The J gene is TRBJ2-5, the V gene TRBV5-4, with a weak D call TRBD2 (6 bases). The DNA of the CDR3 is TGTGCCAGCAGCAGGGAGGCGAGGGGAGAGACCCAGTACTTC. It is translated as CASSREARGETQYF.